This T cell receptor (beta chain) was sequenced during a study of early stage breast cancer tumors. Comment on this clone: Its matching antigen is unknown.

Each sample had two DNA replicates, roughly 0.5 ug blood or roughly 1.4 ug tissue. TCRdb's copy holds only in-frame clones and misses some; the assay was immunoSEQ multiplex PCR. This table holds around 51,000 clones, roughly 73% found once. Study-wide results and caveats: Tumors had roughly 2.4-fold higher T cell density and higher clonality than adjacent normal breast tissue. Blood repertoires resembled normal breast more than tumor.

V shed 4 bases and J shed 8 bases, with 15 bases lying between them. The CDR3 has 14 amino acids. Germline V gene sequence: CDR1 MNHEY, CDR2 SVGAGI. This TCR was sampled from a person aged 35-49 years with breast cancer. Sequencing input: blood. The chain employs TRBV6-5 and TRBJ2-1; no clear D. CDR3 protein: CASSSYSSDDEQFF. Written as DNA, the CDR3 is TGTGCCAGCAGTTCCTACTCAAGCGACGATGAGCAGTTCTTC.